The rows below give T cell receptor beta chains drawn from one sample of a study of cytomegalovirus exposure and HLA in healthy donors. The repertoire was sequenced with immunoSEQ multiplex PCR; TCRdb's copy has only in-frame clones and lacks some. The repertoire holds about 200,000 clones, 70% to 90% seen once, with less than 0.35% in the top ten. The sequenced sample consisted of PBMCs. All receptors derive from a woman between 25 and 40 years old in good health and CMV-seronegative. Each CDR3 is given with its conserved first and last residue. The D gene is left open where the match is weak. Some rows mark clone size as missing; the rest say once, few, many or name a class of expanded clone.

. 14 . TRBJ2-4 TRBV7-8 CASSLLRALDIQYF TGTGCCAGCAGCTTATTAAGAGCTTTGGACATTCAGTACTTC
few 15 TRBD1 TRBJ1-2 TRBV6-6 CASSPPGQGIGGYTF TGTGCCAGCAGTCCACCGGGACAGGGAATAGGTGGCTACACCTTC
. 14 TRBD1 TRBJ1-2 TRBV5-1 CASSVRQGAYGYTF TGCGCCAGCAGCGTTAGACAGGGGGCCTATGGCTACACCTTC
. 15 TRBD2 TRBJ2-1 TRBV5-1 CASSPGLAGVDEQFF TGCGCCAGCAGCCCGGGACTAGCGGGAGTTGATGAGCAGTTCTTC
. 15 TRBD1 TRBJ1-2 TRBV28 CASTLGTGGWDGYTF TGTGCCAGCACTTTGGGGACAGGGGGCTGGGATGGCTACACCTTC
. 16 TRBD2 TRBJ2-1 TRBV28 CASSLPGLAGAGEQFF TGTGCCAGTAGCCTCCCCGGGCTAGCGGGAGCAGGGGAGCAGTTCTTC
. 12 . TRBJ2-7 TRBV29-1 CSPSLAPGEQYF TGCAGCCCCTCCCTCGCCCCGGGGGAGCAGTACTTC
. 14 . TRBJ2-7 TRBV18 CASSPRAGAYEQYF TGTGCCAGCTCACCGAGGGCAGGGGCCTACGAGCAGTACTTC
. 15 . TRBJ2-2 TRBV6-6 CASLRRGLDTGELFF TGTGCCAGCCTGCGAAGAGGTCTGGACACCGGGGAGCTGTTTTTT
. 13 . TRBJ2-5 TRBV5-1 CASSFGESKTQYF TGCGCCAGCAGCTTTGGGGAGTCGAAGACCCAGTACTTC
once 14 TRBD1 TRBJ2-1 TRBV5-1 CASTGTGTYNEQFF TGCGCCAGCACCGGGACAGGGACCTACAATGAGCAGTTCTTC
once 15 . TRBJ2-2 TRBV5-1 CASSLSGETTGELFF TGCGCCAGCAGCTTATCAGGCGAAACTACCGGGGAGCTGTTTTTT
. 14 . TRBJ2-1 TRBV28 CASSLGTTYNEQFF TGTGCCAGCAGTTTAGGGACAACTTACAATGAGCAGTTCTTC
. 12 . TRBJ1-2 TRBV6-6 CASSRGGYGYTF TGTGCCAGCAGTCGTGGGGGGTATGGCTACACCTTC
once 15 . TRBJ1-4 TRBV15 CATSDGGNPWEKLFF TGTGCCACCAGCGATGGGGGGAACCCGTGGGAAAAACTGTTTTTT
. 16 . TRBJ2-5 TRBV5-4 CASSPDLNRAGETQYF TGTGCCAGCAGCCCCGACCTGAACAGGGCTGGGGAGACCCAGTACTTC
. 15 TRBD1 TRBJ2-1 TRBV19 CASKKGQTNYNEQFF TGTGCCAGTAAAAAGGGACAGACGAACTACAATGAGCAGTTCTTC
. 19 TRBD2 TRBJ2-2 TRBV4-2 CASSHVGVEREGLTGELFF TGTGCCAGCAGCCACGTGGGGGTTGAGCGGGAGGGCCTAACCGGGGAGCTGTTTTTT
once 14 TRBD2 TRBJ2-7 TRBV5-7 CASSLAPTSCEQYF TGTGCCAGCAGCTTGGCCCCGACTAGCTGCGAGCAGTACTTC
once 15 . TRBJ1-5 TRBV6-1 CASSEAGRDNQPQHF TGTGCCAGCAGTGAAGCGGGCAGAGACAATCAGCCCCAGCATTTT
once 14 . TRBJ1-2 TRBV18 CASTSRRDEYGYTF TGTGCCAGCACAAGCAGGAGGGATGAGTATGGCTACACCTTC
. 15 . TRBJ2-1 TRBV2 CASNIPMSSYNEQFF TGTGCCAGCAATATCCCGATGAGCTCCTACAATGAGCAGTTCTTC
few 14 . TRBJ1-2 TRBV28 CASSFNSEAYGYTF TGTGCCAGCAGTTTTAATTCGGAGGCCTATGGCTACACCTTC
. 11 . TRBJ2-2 TRBV21-1 CASTLAGELFF TGTGCCAGCACCCTAGCCGGGGAGCTGTTTTTT
. 17 TRBD1 TRBJ2-1 TRBV7-2 CASSSETGTGVYNEQFF TGTGCCAGCAGCTCTGAAACCGGGACAGGGGTATACAATGAGCAGTTCTTC
. 15 . TRBJ2-7 TRBV2 CASSPFRALSYEQYF TGTGCCAGCAGTCCTTTTAGAGCGTTGTCCTACGAGCAGTACTTC
. 15 . TRBJ1-2 TRBV7-9 CASSPALQGNYGYTF TGTGCCAGCAGCCCTGCATTACAGGGAAACTATGGCTACACCTTC
. 15 . TRBJ2-7 TRBV28 CASSYVAESSYEQYF TGTGCCAGCAGTTACGTAGCGGAGTCATCCTACGAGCAGTACTTC
. 15 TRBD1 TRBJ1-2 TRBV28 CASSSPRAGGDGYTF TGTGCCAGCAGTTCCCCTCGAGCAGGGGGTGACGGCTACACCTTC
few 16 TRBD1 TRBJ1-5 TRBV19 CASSIVRTGVNQPQHF TGTGCCAGTAGTATAGTGAGGACAGGGGTCAATCAGCCCCAGCATTTT
. 12 . TRBJ1-2 TRBV18 CASSPINYGYTF TGTGCCAGCTCACCTATAAACTATGGCTACACCTTC
. 16 TRBD2 TRBJ2-3 TRBV6-5 CASSYMAGGPPDTQYF TGTGCCAGCAGTTACATGGCGGGAGGGCCGCCAGATACGCAGTATTTT
. 13 TRBD1 TRBJ2-7 TRBV18 CASSPIQGDEQYF TGTGCCAGCTCACCCATACAGGGGGACGAGCAGTACTTC
. 14 . TRBJ1-3 TRBV5-1 CASSPGTPGNTIYF TGCGCCAGCAGCCCTGGGACACCGGGAAACACCATATATTTT
. 15 . TRBJ2-5 TRBV28 CASSPRGGIGETQYF TGTGCCAGCAGCCCCCGGGGCGGGATAGGGGAGACCCAGTACTTC
. 12 TRBD1 TRBJ1-6 TRBV2 CASRGQGFTLHF TGTGCCAGCAGGGGACAGGGTTTCACCCTCCACTTT
. 16 TRBD1 TRBJ2-7 TRBV15 CATSPRQGAPGYEQYF TGTGCCACCAGCCCCAGACAGGGCGCCCCGGGGTACGAGCAGTACTTC
. 17 TRBD1 TRBJ2-7 TRBV15 CATSRISGQGVSWEQYF TGTGCCACCAGCAGGATCTCCGGACAGGGGGTTTCGTGGGAGCAGTACTTC